This entry features one TCR beta chain sequence. Antigen specificity is unknown. In germline, CDR1 is LGHDT, CDR2 YNNKEL (reference sequence). Trimming took off 3 bases at V and 0 bases at J, with 15 bases between the two ends. This CDR3 has 17 residues. This record comes from a study of T cell responses to AZD1222 COVID-19 vaccine. Produced via immunoSEQ multiplex PCR; TCRdb's table is partial and in-frame only. Of approximately 110,000 clones in the sample, about 93% were seen once. Overall study findings and caveats: Spike as a whole was targeted by vaccine-associated CD4 TCRs, dominant at 160-218 and 743-854. A mostly white British donor set with more females was recruited, and clonal diversity was possibly underestimated. Just a handful of AZD1222 recipients tested seropositive at baseline.

The V gene is TRBV3-1 (or the pseudogene TRBV3-2), the J gene TRBJ1-5; D call uncertain. The source was peripheral blood, collected on day 0 of AZD1222 vaccination. The source of this sequence is an adult in good health. CDR3 amino acids: CASSHRAGPGSNQPQHF. The CDR3 DNA reads as TGTGCCAGCAGCCATCGCGCCGGGCCCGGTAGCAATCAGCCCCAGCATTTT.